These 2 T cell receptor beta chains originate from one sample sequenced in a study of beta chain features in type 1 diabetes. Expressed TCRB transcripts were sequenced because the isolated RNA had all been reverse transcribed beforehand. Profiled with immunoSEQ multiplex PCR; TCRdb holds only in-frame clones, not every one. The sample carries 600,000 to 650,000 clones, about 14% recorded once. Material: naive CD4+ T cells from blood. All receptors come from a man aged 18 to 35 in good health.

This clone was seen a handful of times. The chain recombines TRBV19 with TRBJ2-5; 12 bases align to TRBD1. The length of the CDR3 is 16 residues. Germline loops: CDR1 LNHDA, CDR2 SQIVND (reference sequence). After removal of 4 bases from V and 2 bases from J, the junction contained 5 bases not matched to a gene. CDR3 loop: CASSRGTGGLQETQYF. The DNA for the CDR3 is TGTGCCAGTAGTAGAGGGACAGGGGGCCTTCAAGAGACCCAGTACTTC.

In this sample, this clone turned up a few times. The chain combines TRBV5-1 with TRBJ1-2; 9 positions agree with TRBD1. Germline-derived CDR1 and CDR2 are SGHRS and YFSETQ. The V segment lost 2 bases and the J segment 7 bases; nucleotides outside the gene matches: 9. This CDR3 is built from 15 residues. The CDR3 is CASSLNRGQGSGYTF. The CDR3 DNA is TGCGCCAGCAGCTTAAATCGGGGACAGGGCTCTGGCTACACCTTC.